This T cell receptor (beta chain) appears in the sequencing data of a study of T cells after yellow fever vaccination (dated 2019 in TCRdb). The study in broad terms: Libraries from fractions with low cell numbers were prepared with the SMART-Seq v4 Ultra Low Input RNA kit. Bulk TCR alpha and beta repertoires were sequenced longitudinally to track T-cell clones before and after primary and booster YFV17D yellow fever vaccination. Two healthy male donors, one aged 18 to 30 and one aged 30 to 40 years, were included in the cohort. Blood samples were taken at several timepoints before and after primary and secondary immunization, and bulk PBMC replicates and cell subsets were isolated.

After removal of 7 bases from V and 6 bases from J, the junction retains 7 bases not matched to a gene. Counted from cysteine to phenylalanine, this CDR3 has 13 amino acids. The CDR3 DNA has 39 bases and is translated from base 1. The germline V gene specifies SGHTA as CDR1 and FQGNSA as CDR2. The study at large found these results: Because only a couple of donors were included in the study, the extent to which the findings can be generalized is limited. Compared with the primary T-cell response, the secondary T-cell response was faster but weaker, reaching its peak on day 5 rather than on day 15. After the booster, most clones that had expanded after primary vaccination were detected again (nearly 97% of CD4 and roughly 86% of CD8), suggesting broad maintenance of memory. A small share of clonotypes occurred in both CD4 and CD8 compartments, likely arising from convergent recombination. Computational filtering was needed because FACS-sorted repertoires could contain abundant contaminating clonotypes from the bulk population.

Concerning this clonotype itself: Its cognate antigen has yet to be identified. Qualities for individual bases were not recorded, and no much larger clone is one base off.

Synthesis of TCR cDNA relied on 5'RACE template switching, a step that introduced a universal primer site along with unique molecular identifiers. Priming for cDNA synthesis came from both the TCR alpha and TCR beta constant segments. Library amplification used two PCR steps, and the second PCR step added sample barcodes and sequencing adapters. Libraries were sequenced on Illumina HiSeq 2500 (2x100 bp) or NovaSeq (2x150 bp). Per the original workflow: MIGEC was used to demultiplex reads and collapse the reads into UMI consensus sequences, and MiXCR was used for V(D)J alignment. Vaccine-responding clonotypes were defined with edgeR using replicate PBMC samples, requiring FDR below 0.01 and a log2 fold change above 5 up to day 15. CD4 or CD8 identity was assigned to each bulk clonotype according to whether the clonotype was present at higher abundance in the sequenced CD4 repertoire or the sequenced CD8 repertoire. Using fastp trimming at Q25 and MiXCR clonotype assembly, TCRdb reanalyzed the public sequencing data and kept in-frame beta chains. All rows with the same CDR3 protein become a single entry with the most common DNA and genes. Clone size and V and J calls follow TCRdb, not the original study. The sample table lists 450,000 to 600,000 distinct CDR3 sequences, around a sixth of them with a count of one. The top ten hold approximately 15% of the sample.

The treatment or condition label here, explained by the study, means: live attenuated yellow fever vaccine strain. At every blood-draw timepoint, two biological replicates of bulk PBMCs were collected. A standard Ficoll-Paque protocol was used to isolate PBMCs from peripheral blood. RNA was extracted with TriZol from bulk PBMCs, CD4 and CD8 fractions, and dextramer-positive and dextramer-negative fractions. This sequence uses TRBV7-2 and TRBJ2-3, with 7 central nucleotides matching TRBD2. Material: PBMCs, obtained 4 to 5 days after the first yellow fever vaccination. The TCR sequence derives from a man younger than 30 who received the YFV17D yellow fever vaccine. CDR3 reads: CASKAGLWDTQYF. The DNA is as follows: TGTGCCAGCAAAGCGGGGCTGTGGGATACGCAGTATTTT.